A single sample gave rise to the 16 T cell receptor beta chains below, sequenced in a study of vaccination and CD4 T cells after COVID-19. As to treatment: roughly 11-day PBMC culture with coronavirus spike peptide pools or control peptides (ViraFEST assay). These receptors are not linked to any known antigen. The assay that was used to sequence DNA from cultured CD4+ T cells was the Oncomine TCR Beta short-read assay. Each CDR3 protein gets one entry after TCRdb re-called the PCR reads with MiXCR. The sample records roughly 13,000 distinct CDR3 sequences, roughly 30% being singletons. The sample in question was CD4+ T cells from blood, cultured in vitro, obtained after SARS-CoV-2 vaccination. The receptors here all came from a human donor who had recovered from COVID-19.

V and J are TRBV30 and TRBJ1-2; D remains unclear. Trimming cost V 0 bases and J 4 bases, with 12 bases left between them. The CDR3 covers 14 residues. In germline, CDR1 is GTSNPN, CDR2 SVGIG (reference sequence). The CDR3 here is CAWSVGRGLYGYTF. In DNA, the CDR3 is TGTGCCTGGAGTGTAGGCCGCGGGCTCTATGGCTACACCTTC.

The CDR3 nucleotides read TGCAGTGCTAGGAGCCAGAGCTCTGGAAACACCATATATTTT. Translating gives CSARSQSSGNTIYF. The chain has TRBV20-1 and TRBJ1-3; no definite D call. The CDR3 consists of 14 residues. V lost 3 bases and J 0 bases, leaving 9 bases between the germline ends. In germline, CDR1 is DFQATT, CDR2 SNEGSKA (reference sequence).

J is TRBJ2-3 and V is TRBV6-2 or TRBV6-3; TRBD1 matches at 7 bases. The V gene's germline CDR1 is MNHEY and CDR2 SVGEGT. The CDR3 runs 17 residues. V was clipped by 2 bases and J by 2 bases; unmatched bases: 10. CDR3 amino acids: CASSYGPPGQNTDTQYF. CDR3 nucleotides: TGTGCCAGCAGTTACGGTCCTCCGGGACAGAACACAGATACGCAGTATTTT.

This clonotype was observed a handful of times. The chain carries TRBV28 and TRBJ1-5; perhaps TRBD1 as D (5 bases). V lost 7 bases to trimming and J lost 5 bases, with 9 bases between them. CDR1 is MDHEN, CDR2 SYDVKM, per germline. The CDR3 has 12 residues. CDR3 nucleotides: TGTGCCAGCAACTGGGGGTATCAGCCCCAGCATTTT. It yields the protein CASNWGYQPQHF.

The chain uses TRBV19 and TRBJ1-1; 7 bases align to TRBD1. The J segment lost 1 base and the V segment lost 2 bases, leaving 10 bases of the junction unmatched. Germline lookup yields CDR1 LNHDA and CDR2 SQIVND (reference sequence). CDR3 size: 17 residues. In DNA form, the CDR3 reads TGTGCCAGTAGTATAACCCCGGGACAGCTTAAGAACACTGAAGCTTTCTTT. This gives the protein CASSITPGQLKNTEAFF.

This chain connects TRBV7-6 to TRBJ2-1; TRBD2 is a possible D gene (5 bases). The V and J ends lost 1 base and 4 bases respectively, with 11 bases between them. This CDR3 comprises 15 residues. Germline CDR1 and CDR2: SGHVS and FNYEAQ. In DNA form, the CDR3 reads TGTGCCAGCAGCTTAGGGGATGGAGGATACAATGAGCAGTTCTTC. Translation gives CASSLGDGGYNEQFF.

Note on this clonotype: A much larger clone differs from this one at a single base, so this may be a read error. The V and J genes are TRBV7-2 and TRBJ2-7; D is undetermined. This CDR3 contains 14 residues. The germline V gene has CDR1 SGHTA and CDR2 FQGNSA. Trimming removed 6 bases at V and 6 bases at J, with 18 bases between. Here the CDR3 reads CASSPTAPACEQYF. DNA of the CDR3: TGTGCCAGCAGTCCCACGGCCCCAGCCTGCGAGCAGTACTTC.

This clonotype was observed a handful of times. Compared with germline, one end of the junction differs, possibly owing to a read error. The chain combines TRBV7-7 with TRBJ2-5; 7 bases match TRBD2. The CDR3 runs to 14 residues. Germline V gene lookup returns CDR1 SSHAT and CDR2 FNYEAQ (reference sequence). CDR3 sequence: CASSHTGEGETQYF. DNA for the CDR3: TGTGCTAGCAGCCACACTGGGGAGGGGGAGACCCAGTACTTC.

The rearrangement uses TRBV5-4 and TRBJ1-3, with D possibly being TRBD1 (5 bases). Trimming stripped 0 bases from V and 4 bases from J, with 11 bases between. This CDR3 has 15 amino acids. Germline V gene sequence: CDR1 SGHNT, CDR2 YYREEE (reference sequence). Here the CDR3 DNA reads TGTGCCAGCAGCTTGGAATCAGGGATCGGAAACACCATATATTTT. This codes for CASSLESGIGNTIYF.

This rearrangement joins TRBV5-1 to TRBJ2-7; possible D gene TRBD2, 6 bases. V lost 0 bases and J 2 bases, leaving 12 bases between the germline ends. Germline lookup yields CDR1 SGHRS and CDR2 YFSETQ. This CDR3 spans 15 amino acids. The CDR3 sequence is CASSLAGELTYEQYF. In nucleotides, the CDR3 is TGCGCCAGCAGCTTGGCGGGGGAGTTGACCTACGAGCAGTACTTC.

This CDR3 is CASSLQPSPVGEQFF. DNA of the CDR3: TGTGCCAGCAGTTTGCAACCGTCTCCGGTTGGCGAGCAGTTCTTC. V gene TRBV27 combines with J gene TRBJ2-1; unclear D gene. Between the trimmed V and J ends, which lost 3 bases and 10 bases, there was a span of 19 bases. Germline values: CDR1 MNHEY, CDR2 SMNVEV (reference sequence). The CDR3 length is 15 residues.

The chain has TRBV7-2 and TRBJ1-2; D is unclear. Trimming took 5 bases from V and 4 from J, leaving 11 bases between them. CDR3 size: 13 residues. CDR1 is SGHTA, CDR2 FQGNSA, per germline. The CDR3 loop reads CASSLGSIYGYTF. The CDR3 bases are TGTGCCAGCAGCCTCGGGTCTATCTATGGCTACACCTTC.

The chain is built from TRBV27 and TRBJ2-7; 12 positions agree with TRBD1. Per germline, CDR1 MNHEY and CDR2 SMNVEV (reference sequence). CDR3 length: 15 residues. V shed 6 bases and J 4 bases; nucleotides not matched to a gene: 7. The CDR3 spells CASRHGTGGSYEQYF. The CDR3 DNA reads TGTGCCAGCAGACATGGGACAGGGGGCTCTTACGAGCAGTACTTC.

This chain uses TRBV11-3 with TRBJ2-1, with D possibly TRBD2 on 6 matching bases. The CDR3 loop spans 12 amino acids. Germline V CDR1 and CDR2: SGHNT, YENEEA. V was shortened by 5 bases and J by 10 bases, with 12 bases between the two germline ends. The CDR3 spells CASSLIAAEQFF. In DNA form, the CDR3 reads TGTGCCAGCAGCCTGATAGCGGCAGAGCAGTTCTTC. The variable domain in full, completed from reference TRBV11-3 and TRBJ2-1, reads EAGVVQSPRYKIIEKKQPVAFWCNPISGHNTLYWYLQNLGQGPELLIRYENEEAVDDSQLPKDRFSAERLKGVDSTLKIQPAELGDSAVYLCASSLIAAEQFFGPGTRLTVL.

The genes are TRBV6-2 or TRBV6-3 and TRBJ1-1; D gene unclear. Germline-derived CDR1 and CDR2 are MNHEY and SVGEGT. Trimming removed 6 bases from V and 0 bases from J, with 8 bases in between. This CDR3 spans 13 amino acids. Written as DNA, the CDR3 is TGTGCCAGCAGCCACGGCCTGAACACTGAAGCTTTCTTT. Translation: CASSHGLNTEAFF.

This chain connects TRBV5-6 to TRBJ1-6; possibly TRBD1 for D (5 bases). The CDR3 totals 14 residues. Per the germline V gene, CDR1 is SGHDT and CDR2 is YYEEEE. The V end lost 5 bases, the J end lost 5 bases, and 11 bases lay between the germline ends. For the CDR3, the DNA is TGTGCCAGCAGGGGGGGACGGAATAATTCACCCCTCCACTTT. Residues: CASRGGRNNSPLHF.